This passage covers 29 T cell receptor beta chains from one sample sequenced in a study of cytomegalovirus exposure and HLA in healthy donors. The PCR employed 60 Vbeta primers together with 13 Jbeta primers. Assay: immunoSEQ multiplex PCR; the TCRdb copy retains only in-frame clones and omits some. The table shows 130,000 to 150,000 clones, with 9.4% occurring only once. Sequenced material: PBMCs. These receptors all come from a male donor in good health and CMV-seronegative.

This clone occurred a few times. V gene TRBV5-1 combines with J gene TRBJ2-1; D call uncertain. In germline, CDR1 is SGHRS, CDR2 YFSETQ. The CDR3 has 16 residues. V was clipped by 3 bases and J by 10 bases, with 23 bases between them. The CDR3 DNA sequence: TGCGCCAGCAGCTCTGATATGCAGCGCCCGCTTACGGAGCAGTTCTTC. Protein product: CASSSDMQRPLTEQFF.

This clone was recorded a few times. This chain links TRBV29-1 with TRBJ2-7; TRBD1 matches 7 bases. CDR3 length: 15 amino acids. The germline CDR1 and CDR2 sequences are SQVTM and ANQGSEA. With 4 bases clipped from V and 0 bases from J, the junction kept 9 bases outside the gene matches. The CDR3 loop reads CSVVRDSRYSYEQYF. DNA for the CDR3: TGCAGCGTTGTCCGGGACAGCCGGTACTCCTACGAGCAGTACTTC.

The J gene is TRBJ2-2, the V gene TRBV27, with 9 bases aligning to TRBD1. Germline loops: CDR1 MNHEY, CDR2 SMNVEV (reference sequence). The junction had 7 bases not matched to a gene; V was cut back by 5 bases and J by 6 bases. The CDR3 covers 15 residues. This chain's CDR3 is CASSPRTGEAGELFF. As DNA, the CDR3 is TGTGCCAGCAGTCCGAGGACAGGGGAGGCCGGGGAGCTGTTTTTT.

This clone came up a few times. The J gene is TRBJ2-1, the V gene TRBV7-9; D is unclear. The CDR3 has 12 amino acids. Trimming stripped 3 bases from V and 9 bases from J, with 9 bases between. Germline CDR1 reads SEHNR; CDR2 reads FQNEAQ (reference sequence). The CDR3 loop is CASSFPPREQFF. The CDR3 bases are TGTGCCAGCAGCTTTCCCCCCCGTGAGCAGTTCTTC.

This clone was counted only a few times. The rearrangement links TRBV27 to TRBJ2-3; D ambiguous. The CDR3 runs 11 residues. In germline, CDR1 is MNHEY, CDR2 SMNVEV (reference sequence). The V and J ends lost 5 bases and 5 bases respectively, with 5 bases between them. CDR3 in amino acids: CASSPGDTQYF. CDR3 DNA sequence: TGTGCCAGCAGTCCGGGAGATACGCAGTATTTT.

This clone was recorded once. The chain carries TRBV5-4 and TRBJ1-3, with a weak D call TRBD1 (5 bases). Trimming removed 4 bases from V and 0 bases from J, with 8 bases in between. CDR3 size: 14 residues. CDR1 and CDR2 from the germline V gene are SGHNT and YYREEE (reference sequence). In DNA, the CDR3 is TGTGCCAGCAGCGACAGTTACTCTGGAAACACCATATATTTT. Its protein is CASSDSYSGNTIYF.

This clone was observed a handful of times. The V call is TRBV7-6, the J call TRBJ2-2; D remains unclear. V was shortened by 6 bases and J by 4 bases, with 9 bases between the two germline ends. The CDR3 extends over 13 amino acids. The V gene's germline CDR1 is SGHVS and CDR2 FNYEAQ. This CDR3 is CASRSQLTGELFF. CDR3 DNA: TGTGCCAGCAGATCTCAACTCACCGGGGAGCTGTTTTTT.

The chain links TRBV10-3 to TRBJ2-1; tentatively, D is TRBD1 (7 bases). This CDR3 comprises 16 residues. The germline V gene has CDR1 ENHRY and CDR2 SYGVKD. V was clipped by 2 bases and J by 4 bases, with 15 bases between them. In DNA form, the CDR3 reads TGTGCCATCAGTGAGGGGCGCGGGACAGTATACAATGAGCAGTTCTTC. Its protein product is CAISEGRGTVYNEQFF.

This clone has just a few counts. The CDR3 region is CASSRQLANTQYF. Written as DNA, the CDR3 is TGCGCCAGCAGCCGACAACTAGCCAATACGCAGTATTTT. The chain is built from TRBV4-3 and TRBJ2-3; perhaps TRBD2 as D (6 bases). The germline V gene has CDR1 LGHNA and CDR2 YSLEER. V shed 4 bases and J shed 7 bases, with 12 bases lying between them. The CDR3 loop spans 13 amino acids.

This chain uses TRBV5-8 with TRBJ2-2; TRBD1 matches at 8 bases. The CDR3 length is 17 residues. Germline loops: CDR1 SGHTS, CDR2 YDEGEE. J was trimmed by 2 bases and V by 0 bases; bases with no gene match: 6. Here the CDR3 DNA reads TGTGCCAGCAGCTTGGAGACAGGGGATCCCAACACCGGGGAGCTGTTTTTT. Encoded protein: CASSLETGDPNTGELFF.

This clone has only a few counts. The genes are TRBV18 and TRBJ1-1; no firm D call. The CDR3 totals 16 residues. Germline V lookup: CDR1 KGHSH, CDR2 LQKENI. V was shortened by 3 bases and J by 0 bases, with 14 bases between the two germline ends. CDR3 DNA: TGTGCCAGCTCACCCCTCGGTGGGCCATTGAACACTGAAGCTTTCTTT. It encodes CASSPLGGPLNTEAFF.

This clone has only a few counts. The V and J genes are TRBV27 and TRBJ1-2; tentative D call: TRBD1 (6 bases). Trimming left V 2 bases short and J 4 bases short, with 8 bases between. Germline CDR1 is MNHEY and CDR2 is SMNVEV (reference sequence). The CDR3 runs to 13 residues. CDR3 bases: TGTGCCAGCAGTTTAGACAGGTCCTATGGCTACACCTTC. Protein sequence: CASSLDRSYGYTF.

This clone was counted a few times. This sequence joins TRBV5-4 and TRBJ2-1; TRBD2 aligns across 7 bases. Germline trimming cut 4 bases from V and 7 bases from J; bases unmatched to any gene: 2. The CDR3 runs to 12 residues. The germline V gene has CDR1 SGHNT and CDR2 YYREEE (reference sequence). This chain's CDR3 is CASSPRENEQFF. DNA of the CDR3: TGTGCCAGCAGCCCGCGGGAGAATGAGCAGTTCTTC.

In its sample, this clone was seen a few times. The rearrangement uses TRBV6-5 and TRBJ2-5; D might be TRBD1 (6 bases). CDR1 and CDR2 (germline): MNHEY, SVGAGI. Trimming took off 2 bases at V and 5 bases at J, with 18 bases between the two ends. The CDR3 sequence is 16 residues long. The CDR3 sequence: CASSYGEGQRGETQYF. CDR3 sequence (DNA): TGTGCCAGCAGTTACGGTGAAGGACAGAGGGGGGAGACCCAGTACTTC.

This clone was observed a handful of times. This chain uses TRBV19 with TRBJ2-1; 16 positions agree with TRBD2. The ends lost 4 bases at V and 9 bases at J; junction bases unmatched: 9. Germline CDR1 and CDR2: LNHDA and SQIVND (reference sequence). This CDR3 has 17 amino acids. The CDR3 region is CASSTLPGLAGGSEQFF. CDR3 nucleotides: TGTGCCAGTAGTACTCTCCCGGGACTAGCGGGAGGGTCTGAGCAGTTCTTC.

Only a few counts were recorded for this clone. V is TRBV7-9 and J is TRBJ1-1; 7 bases line up with TRBD1. This CDR3 region has 13 residues. Germline values: CDR1 SEHNR, CDR2 FQNEAQ (reference sequence). Unmatched junction bases numbered 10, after V lost 7 bases and J lost 8 bases. In DNA, the CDR3 is TGTGCCAGCACCAGACCAGGGGGTGCAGAAGCTTTCTTT. The encoded protein is CASTRPGGAEAFF.

The chain links TRBV5-1 to TRBJ1-6; weak D call: TRBD1 (6 bases). V was clipped by 4 bases and J by 7 bases, with 15 bases between them. Germline V gene data show CDR1 as SGHRS and CDR2 as YFSETQ. This CDR3 is 15 amino acids long. The CDR3 coding sequence is TGCGCCAGCAGCCCTTCACAGGGAGCCAATTCACCCCTCCACTTT. Encoded protein: CASSPSQGANSPLHF.

The V and J genes are TRBV5-4 and TRBJ2-2, with D possibly TRBD1 on 6 matching bases. The CDR3 covers 15 residues. Germline lookup yields CDR1 SGHNT and CDR2 YYREEE (reference sequence). Deletions cut 1 base from V and 4 bases from J, with 11 bases between. This CDR3 reads CASSLWRGGTGELFF. The CDR3 region has the DNA TGTGCCAGCAGCTTGTGGCGAGGGGGCACCGGGGAGCTGTTTTTT.

This chain joins TRBV11-2 and TRBJ2-6; D is ambiguous. The germline gives CDR1 SGHAT, CDR2 FQNNGV. V lost 3 bases to trimming and J lost 0 bases, with 3 bases between them. The CDR3 totals 14 residues. Here the CDR3 reads CASSFHSGANVLTF. CDR3 bases: TGTGCCAGCAGCTTCCACTCTGGGGCCAACGTCCTGACTTTC.

This clone was seen only a few times. The rearrangement links TRBV5-1 to TRBJ2-7, with TRBD1 identical over 10 bases. The junction had 13 bases not matched to a gene; V was cut back by 4 bases and J by 6 bases. The CDR3 extends over 16 amino acids. Germline V gene data show CDR1 as SGHRS and CDR2 as YFSETQ. This CDR3 is CASSPSTGQGNGEQYF. CDR3 nucleotide sequence: TGCGCCAGCAGCCCAAGTACGGGACAGGGGAACGGCGAGCAGTACTTC.

This clone came up a few times. V usage is TRBV18 and J usage is TRBJ2-2; D is undetermined. CDR3 size: 16 residues. Germline CDR1 KGHSH, CDR2 LQKENI. Between the trimmed V and J ends, which lost 2 bases and 2 bases, there was a span of 12 bases. The CDR3 DNA reads as TGTGCCAGCTCACCATCGTGGCAAATAAACACCGGGGAGCTGTTTTTT. This encodes CASSPSWQINTGELFF.

The table lists this clone with a few counts. The rearrangement links TRBV9 to TRBJ1-4; 10 bases agree with TRBD1. V lost 0 bases and J lost 5; bases outside the gene matches: 4. The CDR3 extends over 16 amino acids. CDR1 and CDR2 (germline): SGDLS, YYNGEE. CDR3 DNA sequence: TGTGCCAGCAGCGTAGCCCCGGGACAGGGGAATGAAAAACTGTTTTTT. Its protein is CASSVAPGQGNEKLFF.

The V call is TRBV19, the J call TRBJ2-7, with 10 bases matching TRBD2. The CDR3 runs 15 residues. The junction had 3 bases not matched to a gene; V was cut back by 3 bases and J by 1 base. CDR1 LNHDA and CDR2 SQIVND come from the germline V gene (reference sequence). CDR3 in amino acids: CASSISGRGSYEQYF. CDR3 bases: TGTGCCAGTAGTATCAGCGGGAGGGGATCCTACGAGCAGTACTTC.

In its sample, this clone was seen a few times. The V call is TRBV4-3, the J call TRBJ2-3; D perhaps matches TRBD1 (5 bases). Trimming cost V 3 bases and J 2 bases, with 9 bases left between them. The length of the CDR3 is 14 residues. CDR1 is LGHNA, CDR2 YSLEER, per germline. The CDR3 loop is CASSQNRYTDTQYF. In DNA form, the CDR3 reads TGCGCCAGCAGCCAGAACAGGTACACAGATACGCAGTATTTT.

This clone was counted ten times or more. The rearrangement joins TRBV28 to TRBJ2-5, with 10 bases fitting TRBD2. CDR1 is MDHEN and CDR2 is SYDVKM in the germline V gene. V shed 3 bases and J 5 bases; nucleotides not matched to a gene: 12. There are 17 residues in the CDR3. The chain's CDR3 is CASSLPHGTSVRETQYF. DNA for the CDR3: TGTGCCAGCAGTTTGCCCCATGGGACTAGCGTGCGGGAGACCCAGTACTTC.

This clone has only a few counts. V and J are TRBV9 and TRBJ1-6; weak D call: TRBD1 (5 bases). The CDR3 is 16 residues long. V dropped 4 bases and J dropped 7 bases, with 18 bases sitting between them. Looked up from germline, CDR1 is SGDLS and CDR2 is YYNGEE. CDR3 residues: CASSYLPDSYNSPLHF. In DNA form, the CDR3 reads TGTGCCAGCAGCTACCTCCCCGACAGCTACAATTCACCCCTCCACTTT.

The chain links TRBV5-1 to TRBJ2-7; 7 nucleotides line up with TRBD1. The CDR3 loop spans 15 amino acids. Germline CDR1 reads SGHRS; CDR2 reads YFSETQ. V lost 0 bases to trimming and J lost 2 bases; unmatched junction nucleotides: 5. The chain's CDR3 is CASSLGWGQPYEQYF. The CDR3 DNA is TGCGCCAGCAGCTTGGGGTGGGGACAGCCCTACGAGCAGTACTTC.

This clone was detected a few times. This chain uses TRBV5-1 with TRBJ1-1; TRBD1 might be the D (5 bases). This CDR3 has 15 residues. Per the germline V gene, CDR1 is SGHRS and CDR2 is YFSETQ. V was clipped by 0 bases and J by 8 bases, with 17 bases between them. The CDR3 DNA sequence: TGCGCCAGCAGCTTGGCTACGGGACCCCGGGAGGAAGCTTTCTTT. Translated: CASSLATGPREEAFF. The variable domain in full, completed from reference TRBV5-1 and TRBJ1-1, reads KAGVTQTPRYLIKTRGQQVTLSCSPISGHRSVSWYQQTPGQGLQFLFEYFSETQRNKGNFPGRFSGRQFSNSRSEMNVSTLELGDSALYLCASSLATGPREEAFFGQGTRLTVV.

This clone was counted only a few times. The chain employs TRBV7-8 and TRBJ2-7; D is ambiguous. Trimming took off 1 base at V and 2 bases at J, with 9 bases between the two ends. Germline CDR1 is SGHVS and CDR2 is FQNEAQ. The CDR3 sequence is 14 residues long. CDR3 sequence (DNA): TGTGCCAGCAGCTTAGTGGTGGGCCCCTACGAGCAGTACTTC. Translation: CASSLVVGPYEQYF.